This TCR beta chain was identified in a study of control samples from healthy donors and cancer patients. CDR3 size: 13 residues. The germline CDR1 and CDR2 sequences are SNHLY and FYNNEI. V gave up 6 bases and J gave up 1 base, with 9 bases separating them. Profiled with immunoSEQ multiplex PCR; TCRdb holds only in-frame clones, not every one. This repertoire shows approximately 92,000 clones, 85% to 95% found once; its top ten account for nearly 1.5%. The source material was blood. This clonotype was sampled from a woman aged 30 to 39 in good health. The chain joins TRBV2 to TRBJ1-1; D is unresolved. The CDR3 loop reads CASSHYSNTEAFF. The CDR3 DNA follows: TGTGCCAGCAGCCATTACTCGAACACTGAAGCTTTCTTT.